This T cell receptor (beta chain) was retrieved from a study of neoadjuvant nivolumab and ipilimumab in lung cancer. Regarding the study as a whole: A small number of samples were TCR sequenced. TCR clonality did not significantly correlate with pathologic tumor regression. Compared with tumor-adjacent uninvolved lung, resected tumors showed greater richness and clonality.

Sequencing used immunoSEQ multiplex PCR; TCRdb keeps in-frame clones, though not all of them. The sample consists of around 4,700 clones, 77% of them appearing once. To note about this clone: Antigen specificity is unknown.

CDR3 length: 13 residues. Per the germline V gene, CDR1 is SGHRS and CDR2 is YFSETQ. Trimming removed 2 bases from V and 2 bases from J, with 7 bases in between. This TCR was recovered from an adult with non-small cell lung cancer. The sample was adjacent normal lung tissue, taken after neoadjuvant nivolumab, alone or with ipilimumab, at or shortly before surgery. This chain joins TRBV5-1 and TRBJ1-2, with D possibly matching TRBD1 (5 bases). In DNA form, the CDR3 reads TGCGCCAGCAGCTTTGGACAAAACTATGGCTACACCTTC. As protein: CASSFGQNYGYTF.